The entry below describes one TCR beta chain. Its antigen is unknown. These data come from a study of cytomegalovirus exposure and HLA in healthy donors. Study-wide background: Assignment to the Caucasian-associated ancestry cluster applied to more than 75% of the approximately 420 genotyped donors. General observations from the study: At a 0.05 false discovery rate, a later analysis found approximately 15,000 TCR beta sequences to be associated with HLA alleles.

The PCR had 60 Vbeta and 13 Jbeta primers. Measured with immunoSEQ multiplex PCR; TCRdb has only the in-frame clones, and not every one. The data hold about 93,000 clones, with roughly 75% observed a single time. Sequenced input: PBMCs. The clonotype originates from a man under 40 in good health and CMV-seronegative.

CDR3 residues: CATRRGNYGYTF. In nucleotides, the CDR3 is TGTGCCACCCGCAGGGGTAACTATGGCTACACCTTC. The genes are TRBV19 and TRBJ1-2; weak D call: TRBD1 (6 bases). Germline V CDR1 and CDR2: LNHDA, SQIVND (reference sequence). V shed 10 bases and J shed 1 base, with 10 bases lying between them. The CDR3 has 12 amino acids.